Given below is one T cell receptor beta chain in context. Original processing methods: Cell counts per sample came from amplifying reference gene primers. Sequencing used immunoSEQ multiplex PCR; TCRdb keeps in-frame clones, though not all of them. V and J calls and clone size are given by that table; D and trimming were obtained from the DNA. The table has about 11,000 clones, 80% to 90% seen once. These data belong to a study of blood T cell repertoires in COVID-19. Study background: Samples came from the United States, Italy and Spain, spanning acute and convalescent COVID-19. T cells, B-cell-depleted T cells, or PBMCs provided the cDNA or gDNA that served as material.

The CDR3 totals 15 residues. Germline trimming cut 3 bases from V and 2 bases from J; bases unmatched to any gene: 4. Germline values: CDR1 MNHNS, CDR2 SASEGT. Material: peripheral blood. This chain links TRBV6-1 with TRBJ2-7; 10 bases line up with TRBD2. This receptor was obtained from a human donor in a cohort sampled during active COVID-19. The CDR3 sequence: CASSDLAGDAYEQYF. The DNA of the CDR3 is TGTGCCAGCAGTGATCTAGCGGGAGACGCCTACGAGCAGTACTTC.